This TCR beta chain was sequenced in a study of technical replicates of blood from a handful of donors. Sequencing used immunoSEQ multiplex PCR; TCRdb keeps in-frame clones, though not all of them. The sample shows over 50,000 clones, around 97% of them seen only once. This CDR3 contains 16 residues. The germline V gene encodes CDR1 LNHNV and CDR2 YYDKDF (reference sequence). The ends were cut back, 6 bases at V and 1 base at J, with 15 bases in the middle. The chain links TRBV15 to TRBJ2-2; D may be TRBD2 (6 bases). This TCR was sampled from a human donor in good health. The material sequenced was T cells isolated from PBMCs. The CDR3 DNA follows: TGTGCCACCAGTATCGGGAGCATTCAGAACACCGGGGAGCTGTTTTTT. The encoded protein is CATSIGSIQNTGELFF.